Below, 29 T cell receptor beta chains from the same sample are listed, as sequenced in a study of CD8+ T cells in alopecia areata. Sequencing used cDNA as its template, made by extracting RNA and reverse transcribing it. Some clones are missing from TCRdb's copy, which holds only in-frame ones; the method was immunoSEQ multiplex PCR. The sample shows 120,000 or so clones, roughly 63% of them seen only once. Documented treatment: oral pan-JAK inhibitor, 5-10 mg twice daily. Sequences were derived from CD8+ T cells sorted from blood, sampled at week 4, from a patient treated with tofacitinib. The receptors were sampled from a human donor with alopecia areata.

The chain recombines TRBV4-3 with TRBJ2-4; weak D call: TRBD1 (6 bases). This CDR3 spans 14 amino acids. Trimming took off 1 base at V and 8 bases at J, with 12 bases between the two ends. The germline CDR1 and CDR2 sequences are LGHNA and YSLEER. CDR3 region: CASSQGTATDIQYF. The DNA for the CDR3 is TGCGCCAGCAGCCAAGGGACAGCCACGGACATTCAGTACTTC.

This sequence joins TRBV4-3 and TRBJ1-1; D gene uncertain. Germline CDR1 LGHNA, CDR2 YSLEER. Trimming removed 0 bases from V and 2 bases from J, with 10 bases in between. The CDR3 extends over 15 amino acids. CDR3 DNA sequence: TGCGCCAGCAGCCAAGATCAGTGGGTTAACACTGAAGCTTTCTTT. Translated, it gives CASSQDQWVNTEAFF.

To note about this clone: At the DNA level, this CDR3 is encoded by other sequences in the same sample as well. This chain links TRBV29-1 with TRBJ1-1, with TRBD1 matching 9 bases. Germline V gene sequence: CDR1 SQVTM, CDR2 ANQGSEA. With 7 bases clipped from V and 1 base from J, the junction kept 4 bases outside the gene matches. This CDR3 is built from 13 residues. For the CDR3, the DNA is TGCAGCGCTAGACAGGGGGGGAACACTGAAGCTTTCTTT. Its protein is CSARQGGNTEAFF.

The J gene is TRBJ2-5, the V gene TRBV6-5, with 7 bases fitting TRBD1. The CDR3 is 14 residues long. CDR1 is MNHEY and CDR2 is SVGAGI in the germline V gene. V lost 6 bases and J lost 2; bases outside the gene matches: 6. CDR3 residues: CASSERDRQETQYF. CDR3 in DNA: TGTGCCAGCAGCGAACGGGACAGACAAGAGACCCAGTACTTC.

The J gene is TRBJ1-4, the V gene TRBV19; D not certain. Trimming cost V 2 bases and J 5 bases, with 6 bases left between them. This CDR3 region has 13 residues. Germline V lookup: CDR1 LNHDA, CDR2 SQIVND (reference sequence). The CDR3 DNA follows: TGTGCCAGTAGTATACTCAAGAATGAAAAACTGTTTTTT. Protein product: CASSILKNEKLFF.

This clone was picked up a small number of times. CDR3 sequence: CSARDYEQYF. CDR3 in DNA: TGCAGTGCTAGAGACTACGAGCAGTACTTC. The rearrangement uses TRBV20-1 and TRBJ2-7, with D unresolved. V was pared by 0 bases and J by 3 bases, with 0 bases between. The germline V gene has CDR1 DFQATT and CDR2 SNEGSKA (reference sequence). The CDR3 consists of 10 residues.

With respect to this clone: This sample also contains other DNA sequences that code for the same CDR3. J is TRBJ2-1 and V is TRBV30; D not certain. The V end was cut by 1 base, the J end by 7 bases, with 8 bases between. Per germline, CDR1 GTSNPN and CDR2 SVGIG (reference sequence). The CDR3 length is 12 residues. CDR3 loop: CAWSEVVNEQFF. The CDR3 nucleotides are TGTGCCTGGAGTGAGGTGGTGAATGAGCAGTTCTTC.

The chain employs TRBV29-1 and TRBJ2-1; no firm D call. The CDR3 is 12 amino acids. The V end was cut by 3 bases, the J end by 8 bases, with 11 bases between. Germline CDR1 SQVTM, CDR2 ANQGSEA. The CDR3 DNA follows: TGCAGCGTTGATTTCCCGGTTGATGAGCAGTTCTTC. Amino acid sequence: CSVDFPVDEQFF.

V gene TRBV4-3 combines with J gene TRBJ1-2; D gene uncertain. V was shortened by 0 bases and J by 5 bases, with 13 bases between the two germline ends. Germline CDR1 and CDR2: LGHNA and YSLEER. CDR3 size: 15 residues. The CDR3 sequence: CASSQDHEAYYGYTF. CDR3 DNA: TGCGCCAGCAGCCAAGATCACGAGGCCTATTATGGCTACACCTTC.

The J gene is TRBJ2-7, the V gene TRBV29-1; D is unresolved. Between the trimmed V and J ends, which lost 5 bases and 2 bases, there was a span of 7 bases. The CDR3 spans 11 residues. CDR1 is SQVTM, CDR2 ANQGSEA, per germline. The CDR3 region is CSVQDPYEQYF. The CDR3 nucleotides read TGCAGCGTTCAGGATCCCTACGAGCAGTACTTC.

The sample holds a few counts of this clone. This chain links TRBV13 with TRBJ1-2; no clear D. CDR1 and CDR2 (germline): PRHDT, FYEKMQ (reference sequence). This CDR3 spans 12 amino acids. Trimming left V 5 bases short and J 3 bases short, with 7 bases between. The DNA for the CDR3 is TGTGCCAGCAGCGTCGCGGACTATGGCTACACCTTC. It codes for CASSVADYGYTF.

This clone has more than one count but fewer than ten. The chain recombines TRBV2 with TRBJ2-7, with TRBD2 matching over 12 bases. The V gene's germline CDR1 is SNHLY and CDR2 FYNNEI. The CDR3 loop spans 15 amino acids. V was clipped by 6 bases and J by 6 bases; unmatched bases: 9. This CDR3 is CASRSTSGGGIEQYF. The CDR3 DNA sequence: TGTGCCAGCAGATCGACTAGCGGGGGCGGCATCGAGCAGTACTTC.

The chain joins TRBV29-1 to TRBJ2-7, with D possibly TRBD2 on 7 matching bases. The CDR3 totals 14 residues. Trimming shortened V by 0 bases and J by 4 bases, and 13 bases separated the two germline ends. Germline assignment: CDR1 SQVTM and CDR2 ANQGSEA. CDR3 sequence (DNA): TGCAGCGTTGAAGAAAGGGGGGGCAAGTACGAGCAGTACTTC. It is translated as CSVEERGGKYEQYF.

This clone was detected only once. This chain joins TRBV4-2 and TRBJ1-4; 9 bases fit TRBD1. Germline V gene lookup returns CDR1 LGHNA and CDR2 YNFKEQ. With V trimmed by 5 bases and J by 11 bases, 6 bases remained unmatched. There are 13 residues in the CDR3. The CDR3 spells CASSAGQGSKLFF. DNA of the CDR3: TGTGCCAGCAGCGCAGGACAGGGGAGTAAACTGTTTTTT.

This clone has only one observation. The chain combines TRBV10-3 with TRBJ2-1; weak D call: TRBD1 (6 bases). Germline V gene data show CDR1 as ENHRY and CDR2 as SYGVKD. The CDR3 is 16 amino acids. The V end lost 1 base, the J end lost 3 bases, and 13 bases lay between the germline ends. The CDR3 nucleotides read TGTGCCATCAGTGAGTTTACAGGGAGTTTCTACAATGAGCAGTTCTTC. Its protein product is CAISEFTGSFYNEQFF.

This clone has a handful of counts. The chain is built from TRBV30 and TRBJ1-1; no reliable D call. Germline V gene sequence: CDR1 GTSNPN, CDR2 SVGIG (reference sequence). Trimming stripped 3 bases from V and 3 bases from J, with 8 bases between. This CDR3 comprises 12 residues. The CDR3: CAWSLGYTEAFF. In DNA, the CDR3 is TGTGCCTGGAGCCTCGGTTACACTGAAGCTTTCTTT.

J is TRBJ2-5 and V is TRBV29-1, with D perhaps matching TRBD1 (6 bases). V lost 4 bases, J lost 0 bases, and 12 bases lay in between. The CDR3 contains 14 residues. From germline, CDR1 is SQVTM and CDR2 ANQGSEA. CDR3 bases: TGCAGCGTTGTAGAAAGGGGGTACCAAGAGACCCAGTACTTC. Residues: CSVVERGYQETQYF.

The chain uses TRBV6-1 and TRBJ2-5; TRBD2 agrees at 7 bases. The length of the CDR3 is 15 residues. The germline V gene encodes CDR1 MNHNS and CDR2 SASEGT. J was trimmed by 5 bases and V by 6 bases; bases with no gene match: 12. The CDR3 DNA reads TGTGCCAGCAGCCCTGGGCTAGCGGACGTCGAGACCCAGTACTTC. This gives the protein CASSPGLADVETQYF.

The gene calls are TRBV7-9 and TRBJ1-3; maybe TRBD1 (5 bases). The V end lost 8 bases, the J end lost 3 bases, and 17 bases lay between the germline ends. The length of the CDR3 is 15 residues. Germline-derived CDR1 and CDR2 are SEHNR and FQNEAQ (reference sequence). CDR3 DNA sequence: TGTGCCAGCCGACCTTTATCGGGGGATGGAAACACCATATATTTT. Amino acid sequence: CASRPLSGDGNTIYF. Full variable domain (remainder filled in from reference TRBV7-9 and TRBJ1-3): DTGVSQNPRHKITKRGQNVTFRCDPISEHNRLYWYRQTLGQGPEFLTYFQNEAQLEKSRLLSDRFSAERPKGSFSTLEIQRTEQGDSAMYLCASRPLSGDGNTIYFGEGSWLTVV.

The count of this clone is one. The CDR3 sequence: CASSQVTGGNYGYTF. The CDR3 nucleotides are TGCGCCAGCAGCCAAGTTACAGGGGGAAACTATGGCTACACCTTC. The chain links TRBV4-1 to TRBJ1-2, with 8 positions matching TRBD1. V gave up 1 base and J gave up 2 bases; unmatched junction bases: 3. Looked up from germline, CDR1 is MGHRA and CDR2 is YSYEKL. CDR3 size: 15 residues.

The J gene is TRBJ2-7, the V gene TRBV27; no reliable D call. Per germline, CDR1 MNHEY and CDR2 SMNVEV (reference sequence). This CDR3 spans 15 amino acids. Trimming took 8 bases from V and 7 from J, leaving 24 bases between them. In DNA, the CDR3 is TGTGCCAGCTACCCCGCACTGGGATCCCCTAGGGAGCAGTACTTC. This codes for CASYPALGSPREQYF.

V is TRBV29-1 and J is TRBJ2-5; 7 nucleotides align to TRBD1. The CDR3 sequence is 14 residues long. J gave up 1 base and V 8 bases, and 10 bases lay outside the gene matches. Per the germline V gene, CDR1 is SQVTM and CDR2 is ANQGSEA. The chain's CDR3 is CSSLPQGLQETQYF. The DNA of the CDR3 is TGCAGCTCCTTGCCACAGGGGCTCCAAGAGACCCAGTACTTC.

J is TRBJ2-3 and V is TRBV15; D gene uncertain. V lost 0 bases, J lost 0 bases, and 4 bases lay in between. This CDR3 is built from 14 residues. Germline lookup yields CDR1 LNHNV and CDR2 YYDKDF (reference sequence). The CDR3 sequence: CATSRDASTDTQYF. In DNA, the CDR3 is TGTGCCACCAGCAGAGATGCGAGCACAGATACGCAGTATTTT.

Only a few counts were recorded for this clone. The chain recombines TRBV10-3 with TRBJ2-6, with 7 bases matching TRBD1. Trimming took 0 bases from V and 0 from J; bases not matched to a gene: 8. Germline V gives CDR1 ENHRY, CDR2 SYGVKD. The CDR3 is made up of 19 amino acids. CDR3 loop: CAISESETGLSSGANVLTF. In DNA, the CDR3 is TGTGCCATCAGTGAGTCTGAGACAGGGCTTAGCTCTGGGGCCAACGTCCTGACTTTC.

V usage is TRBV27 and J usage is TRBJ1-5; D is ambiguous. Germline V gene data show CDR1 as MNHEY and CDR2 as SMNVEV (reference sequence). With 6 bases removed from V and 3 bases from J, the gap between germline ends came to 9 bases. The CDR3 runs 13 residues. The CDR3, as DNA: TGTGCCAGCAGGGTTTTCCCCAATCAGCCCCAGCATTTT. Protein sequence: CASRVFPNQPQHF.

The chain joins TRBV15 to TRBJ2-5; TRBD1 agrees at 9 bases. This CDR3 region has 14 residues. Germline V CDR1 and CDR2: LNHNV, YYDKDF (reference sequence). Germline trimming cut 5 bases from V and 5 bases from J; bases unmatched to any gene: 6. Here the CDR3 reads CATSPGTGHETQYF. Written as DNA, the CDR3 is TGTGCCACCAGCCCCGGGACAGGGCACGAGACCCAGTACTTC. Filled out from reference TRBV15 and TRBJ2-5, the complete variable domain reads DAMVIQNPRYQVTQFGKPVTLSCSQTLNHNVMYWYQQKSSQAPKLLFHYYDKDFNNEADTPDNFQSRRPNTSFCFLDIRSPGLGDTAMYLCATSPGTGHETQYFGPGTRLLVL.

On this clone: This sample also contains other DNA sequences that code for the same CDR3. The rearrangement joins TRBV30 to TRBJ2-2, with D perhaps being TRBD1 or TRBD2 (6 bases each). Trimming took off 6 bases at V and 2 bases at J, with 7 bases between the two ends. Looked up from germline, CDR1 is GTSNPN and CDR2 is SVGIG (reference sequence). This CDR3 has 12 amino acids. The CDR3 is CACGGNTGELFF. The CDR3 DNA follows: TGTGCCTGCGGGGGCAACACCGGGGAGCTGTTTTTT.

This clone turned up a few times. The sample has other DNA sequences that encode this CDR3 too. The rearrangement uses TRBV30 and TRBJ2-7, with 7 bases fitting TRBD2. V dropped 2 bases and J dropped 5; count of bases not matched to a gene: 6. Germline V lookup: CDR1 GTSNPN, CDR2 SVGIG (reference sequence). CDR3 length: 13 amino acids. CDR3 residues: CAWSSGVGDEQYF. DNA of the CDR3: TGTGCCTGGAGTAGCGGGGTGGGCGACGAGCAGTACTTC.

This clone was seen just once. This rearrangement joins TRBV6-9 to TRBJ2-7, with 10 nucleotides matching TRBD1. The V and J ends lost 5 bases and 1 base, in that order; junction bases with no gene match: 8. Germline loops: CDR1 MNHGY, CDR2 SVAAGI. The length of the CDR3 is 16 residues. This CDR3 is CASSPLGQGVSYEQYF. DNA for the CDR3: TGTGCCAGCAGTCCCCTCGGACAGGGGGTATCCTACGAGCAGTACTTC.